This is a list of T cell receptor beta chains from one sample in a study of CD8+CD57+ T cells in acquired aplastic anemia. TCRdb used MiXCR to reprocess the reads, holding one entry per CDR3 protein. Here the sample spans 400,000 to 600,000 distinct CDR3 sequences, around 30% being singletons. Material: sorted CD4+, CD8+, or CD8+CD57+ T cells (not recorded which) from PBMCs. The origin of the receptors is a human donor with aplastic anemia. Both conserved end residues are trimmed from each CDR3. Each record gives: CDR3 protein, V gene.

ASSFLAGSSYEQY,TRBV5-1
ASAKDRRTDTQY,TRBV10-1
ASSLSISAVFTEAF,TRBV10-3
SVPGNTEAF,TRBV20-1
ASSESEPTFEQY,TRBV25-1
ASSQTGTGGYEQY,TRBV4-3
ASSGTGGGGQETQY,TRBV5-1
ASSLGAGTEYGYT,TRBV5-6
ASSLNTGGEQY,TRBV5-1
ASSSTLNYGYT,TRBV6-1
SARGGGAGLQPQH,TRBV20-1
ASSYRDLSYGYT,TRBV7-2
ASSTGVSEAF,TRBV19
ASISGTGDGYT,TRBV7-9
ASSPLRRESSYEQY,TRBV2
SVRGQVFGELF,TRBV29-1
ASSLGGRRYNQPQH,TRBV25-1
AWSDSALDYGYT,TRBV30
ASSSSINSYEQY,TRBV6-1
SANPARSGTEAF,TRBV20-1
SVRVLATGELF,TRBV29-1
ASSPIALGSSYNEQF,TRBV4-2
SVQGDGNTIY,TRBV29-1
ASSNRAMTEAF,TRBV2
ASSVGQTSGANVLT,TRBV11-2
ASSALGTGSRHEQF,TRBV6-1
ASSFNRSYEQY,TRBV28
ASSREGGTAF,TRBV7-9
ASSLEQGYGNTIY,TRBV5-4
ASSPNLQGLNTEAF,TRBV5-1
ASRAGSPYEQY,TRBV19
ASSLPLKDTQY,TRBV7-9
ATATSTDTQY,TRBV24-1
SVDLNEKLF,TRBV29-1
ASSKPGTGGDEQY,TRBV19
ASLAAGLYEQY,TRBV6-1
ATSSRDLT,TRBV15
ASSELQGNTEAF,TRBV6-1
SVMTGHGYT,TRBV29-1
AISDAGAGEKLF,TRBV10-3
ASSHRDRDTDTQY,TRBV4-2
AWSGTVNT,TRBV30
ASSAHRDFNYGYT,TRBV27
ATRRGGSNYGYT,TRBV15
SVFTTRGRGYEQY,TRBV20-1
ASSYDPGSYGYT,TRBV6-5
SARRPGRPSYEQY,TRBV20-1
ASSWSWMETEAF,TRBV5-6
ASSQGTGRYEQY,TRBV4-3
ASSQGSEKLF,TRBV7-2
SASTPPSGETQY,TRBV20-1
ASSLMGGTGELF,TRBV14
ASSSQGGMGAKNIQY,TRBV11-2
SASTRTGQHNEQF,TRBV20-1
SVADTGELF,TRBV29-1